This T cell receptor (beta chain) was found in a study of response to subunit inactivated influenza vaccine (dated by TCRdb to 2016 to 2019). Study-level background: Deep quantitative profiling of the T cell receptor repertoire was used in the study to follow responses to a trivalent subunit inactivated influenza vaccine. What the work shows at the level of the full study, not this receptor alone: According to the authors, only a limited number of new T cells may be recruited by each seasonal influenza vaccination.

V is pruned by 1 base and J by 7 bases, leaving 19 bases of the junction without a gene match. CDR1 and CDR2 were assigned from the germline V gene as MDHEN and SYDVKM. From cysteine to phenylalanine, the CDR3 is 18 amino acids long. Solely the CDR3 DNA is kept, with 54 bases framed from the first base. Libraries were made using RT-PCR. Instrument used: Illumina HiSeq 2500. Starting from the raw public reads, TCRdb applied fastp trimming at Q25, assembled clones with MiXCR and retained in-frame beta chains. Each CDR3 protein appears once, grouped with its most common genes and DNA. The sample yields some 500,000 distinct CDR3 sequences; 16% were counted once. The ten largest clones represent approximately 3% of the sample. This clonotype was counted many times. What antigen it recognizes has not been identified. Base-call qualities are not available, and no considerably larger clone is one nucleotide away.

Sequenced here: CD4+ T cells sorted from PBMCs, sampled roughly 24 months after vaccination. The rearrangement joined TRBV28 to TRBJ2-7, with 7 bases matching TRBD1. This TCR derives from a man aged 50 to 75 who received an inactivated influenza vaccine. Donor details come from another sample of the same person, matched by shared clones. The CDR3 loop reads CASSLFLARTKGAREQYF. The DNA sequence follows: TGTGCCAGCAGTTTATTCCTAGCCCGGACAAAGGGGGCGCGTGAGCAGTACTTC.